One TCR beta chain is described in this entry. The antigen is undetermined. Since a much larger clone is just one base distant, this may be a read error. Trimming removed 2 bases at V and 5 bases at J, with 12 bases between. The CDR3 has 14 residues. CDR1 and CDR2 (germline): MNHNY, SVGAGI (reference sequence). The data stem from a study of T-cell memory formation after mild COVID-19. General study points: Memory from before infection featured some responding clones, which suggests cross-reactive memory joined. For contracting clones, CD4+ ones sat mainly in CM and EM, CD8+ in EMRA.

TCRdb used MiXCR to reprocess the 5' RACE reads, holding one entry per CDR3 protein. Of about 350,000 distinct CDR3 sequences in the sample, roughly 19% are singletons; the top ten hold 20% to 25%. The sample comprised PBMCs or a T cell subset sorted from them (not recorded which). This TCR derives from a man between 18 and 29 years old who had mild COVID-19 (a few samples of this study predate the infection). Cell type and time point are not known. The chain recombines TRBV6-6 with TRBJ1-2; tentative D call: TRBD1 (6 bases). CDR3 DNA sequence: TGTGCCAGCAGTTACACAGGGTGCGGGTATGGCTACACCTTC. Protein product: CASSYTGCGYGYTF.